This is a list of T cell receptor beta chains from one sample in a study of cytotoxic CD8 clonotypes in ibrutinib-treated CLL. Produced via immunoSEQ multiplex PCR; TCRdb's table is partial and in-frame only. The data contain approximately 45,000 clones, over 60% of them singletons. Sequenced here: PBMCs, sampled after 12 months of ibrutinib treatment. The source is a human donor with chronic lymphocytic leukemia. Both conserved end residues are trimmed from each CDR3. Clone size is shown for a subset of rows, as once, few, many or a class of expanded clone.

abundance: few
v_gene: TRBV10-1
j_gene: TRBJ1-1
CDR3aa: ASSHRTGTEAF

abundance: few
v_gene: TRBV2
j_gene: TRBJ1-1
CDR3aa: ASSTGTGRVGTEAF

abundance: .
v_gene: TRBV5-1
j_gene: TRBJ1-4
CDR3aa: ASQRQAGRNEKLF

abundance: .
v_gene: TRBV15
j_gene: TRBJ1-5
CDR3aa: ATSAGDNRAPQH

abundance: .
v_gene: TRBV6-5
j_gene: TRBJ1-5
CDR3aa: ASRPTGSNNQPQH

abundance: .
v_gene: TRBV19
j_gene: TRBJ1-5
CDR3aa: ASSTGGGNLGQPQH

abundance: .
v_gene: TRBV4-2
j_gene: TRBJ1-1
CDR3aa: ASSLSGRNTEAF

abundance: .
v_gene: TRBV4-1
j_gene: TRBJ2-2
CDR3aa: ASSQVAARTGELF

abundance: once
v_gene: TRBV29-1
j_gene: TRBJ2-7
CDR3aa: SVARYGDYEQY

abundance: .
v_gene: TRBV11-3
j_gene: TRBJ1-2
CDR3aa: ASHRQLNYGYT

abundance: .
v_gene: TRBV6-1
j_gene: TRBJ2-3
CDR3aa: ASSGSGTDTQY

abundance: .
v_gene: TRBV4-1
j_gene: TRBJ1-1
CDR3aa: ASRRVQGNTEAF

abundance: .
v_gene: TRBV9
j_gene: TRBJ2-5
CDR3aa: ASSPGAASVGETQY

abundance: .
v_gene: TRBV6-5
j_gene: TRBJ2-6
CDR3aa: ASSELGGANVLT

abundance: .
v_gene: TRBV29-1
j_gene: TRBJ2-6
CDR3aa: SVETDVHSGANVLT

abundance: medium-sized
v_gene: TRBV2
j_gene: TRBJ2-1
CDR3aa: ASSEVTRLSSYNEQF

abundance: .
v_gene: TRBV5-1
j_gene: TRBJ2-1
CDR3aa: ASGGRTAGNNEQF

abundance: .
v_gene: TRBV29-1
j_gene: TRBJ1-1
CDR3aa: SVEVSANTEAF

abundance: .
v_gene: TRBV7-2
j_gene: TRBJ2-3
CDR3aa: ASGQTDTQY

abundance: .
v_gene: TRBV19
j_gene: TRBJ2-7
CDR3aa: ASSTIPGFEQY

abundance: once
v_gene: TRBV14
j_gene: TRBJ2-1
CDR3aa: ASSQPRGRHNEQF

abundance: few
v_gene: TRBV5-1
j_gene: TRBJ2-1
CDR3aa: ASSLGASGRIVHEQF

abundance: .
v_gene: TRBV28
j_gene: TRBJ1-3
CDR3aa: ASSNNPQLTGNTIY

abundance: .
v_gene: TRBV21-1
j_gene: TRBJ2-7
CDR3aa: ASSKGRGLSSYEQY

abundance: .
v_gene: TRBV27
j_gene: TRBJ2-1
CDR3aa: ASSLAPGLANEQF

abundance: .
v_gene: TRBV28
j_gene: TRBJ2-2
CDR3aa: ASSRHRTSGNTGELF

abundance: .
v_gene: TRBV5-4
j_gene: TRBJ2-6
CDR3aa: ASSFDSGANVLT

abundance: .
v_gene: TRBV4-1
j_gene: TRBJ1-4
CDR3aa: ASSQDRGQGLEKLF

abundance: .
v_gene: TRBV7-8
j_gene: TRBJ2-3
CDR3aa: ASSLRDRGLTDTQY

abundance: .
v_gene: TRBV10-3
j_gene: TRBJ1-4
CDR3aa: AISESFGGEKLF

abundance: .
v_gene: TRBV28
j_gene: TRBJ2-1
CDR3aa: ASSLGVFAGLYSNEQF

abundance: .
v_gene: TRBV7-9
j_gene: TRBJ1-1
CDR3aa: ASSLEENTEAF

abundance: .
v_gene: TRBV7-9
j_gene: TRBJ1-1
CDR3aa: ASSDGRATEAF

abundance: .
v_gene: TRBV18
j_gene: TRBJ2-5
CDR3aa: ASSPPSGETQY

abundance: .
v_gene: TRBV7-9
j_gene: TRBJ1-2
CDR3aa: ASSLEGGGGYT

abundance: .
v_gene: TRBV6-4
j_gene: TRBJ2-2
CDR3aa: ASTQDRGRGTGELF

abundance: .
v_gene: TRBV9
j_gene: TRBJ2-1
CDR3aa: ASRTSGIEGGEQF

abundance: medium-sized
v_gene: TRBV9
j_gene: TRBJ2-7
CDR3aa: ASSVAGTWDEQY

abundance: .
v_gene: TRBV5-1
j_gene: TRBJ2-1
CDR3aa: ASSLAREFNEQF

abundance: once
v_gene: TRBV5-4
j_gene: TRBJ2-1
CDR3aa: ASSLGSGIGNEQF

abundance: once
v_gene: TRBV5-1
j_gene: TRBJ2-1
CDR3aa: ASSGQGLSEF

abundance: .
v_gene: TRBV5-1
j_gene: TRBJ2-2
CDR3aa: ASSRGSSMGTGELF

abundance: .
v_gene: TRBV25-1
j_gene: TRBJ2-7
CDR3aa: ASSQPGQGYEQY

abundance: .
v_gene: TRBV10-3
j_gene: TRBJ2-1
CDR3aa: AIKLGGPSNEQF

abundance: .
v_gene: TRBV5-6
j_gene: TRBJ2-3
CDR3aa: ASSSIGLAGGTDTQY

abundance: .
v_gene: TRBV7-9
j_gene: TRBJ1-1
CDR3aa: ASSLRGGSLNTEAF

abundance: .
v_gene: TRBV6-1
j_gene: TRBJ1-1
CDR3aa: ASRGQGATEAF

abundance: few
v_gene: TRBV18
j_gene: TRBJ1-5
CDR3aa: ASSPVRQGQPQH

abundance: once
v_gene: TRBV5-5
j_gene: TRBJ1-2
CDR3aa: ASSSRGEAGYT

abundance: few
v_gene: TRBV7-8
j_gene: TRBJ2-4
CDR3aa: ASSLARLAGGPGKNIQY